These 19 T cell receptor beta chains came from one sample sequenced in a study of regulatory T cells in long-lasting Graves disease (TCRdb year 2021). Sample time point, as interpreted from the label and publication: newly diagnosed GD, antithyroid drugs for less than 3 months. For both TCR sequencing and RNA sequencing, RNA was extracted from PBMCs in TRIzol. Libraries were made using multiplex PCR. TCRdb lists the instrument as Illumina HiSeq 4000. iRepertoire HTBI primers and Arm-PCR amplification of CDR3 regions were used to construct TCR beta libraries. The raw public data were reprocessed by TCRdb itself: fastp quality trimming at Q25, MiXCR clonotype calling, in-frame beta chains only. Every entry covers one CDR3 protein and lists the most common genes and DNA from its rows. For this sample the table gives approximately 350,000 distinct CDR3 sequences, of which over 15% were detected only once. 30% of the sample is in the top ten clones.

These data were likewise used in another study, on T cells in Graves' hyperthyroidism and ophthalmopathy.

The input for sequencing was peripheral blood mononuclear cells (PBMCs), taken at new diagnosis, from a patient treated with antithyroid drugs. All receptors come from a man in his forties or fifties with Graves disease. Donor details come from another sample of the same person, matched by shared clones.

This clonotype has a single count. V and J are TRBV9 and TRBJ2-3, with D perhaps matching TRBD1 (5 bases). Trimming shortened V by 6 bases and J by 0 bases, and 14 bases separated the two germline ends. CDR3 size: 15 residues. The germline V gene encodes CDR1 SGDLS and CDR2 YYNGEE. CDR3 sequence (DNA): TGTGCCAGCACTGGATTAGACAGCAGCACAGATACGCAGTATTTT. Translation: CASTGLDSSTDTQYF.

For this clonotype: With a much larger clone just one base away, this may be a read error. The rearrangement uses TRBV20-1 and TRBJ2-2, with D perhaps matching TRBD1 (5 bases). The CDR3 is made up of 17 amino acids. Germline loops: CDR1 DFQATT, CDR2 SNEGSKA (reference sequence). The CDR3 reads CSARGPGRGTNAGELFF. The CDR3 DNA reads TGCAGTGCTAGGGGCCCAGGGCGCGGAACGAACGCCGGGGAGCTGTTTTTT.

The chain combines TRBV7-9 with TRBJ2-2; maybe TRBD2 (5 bases). This CDR3 has 15 residues. V was cut by 6 bases and J by 1 base, with 12 bases left in between. Germline CDR1 and CDR2: SEHNR and FQNEAQ (reference sequence). The CDR3 DNA follows: TGTGCCAGCAGACACCGGGAAAGGAACACCGGGGAGCTGTTTTTT. It encodes CASRHRERNTGELFF.

In its sample, this clonotype was seen a few times. The chain carries TRBV20-1 and TRBJ1-5; D may be TRBD1 (6 bases). The CDR3 sequence is 15 residues long. CDR1 DFQATT and CDR2 SNEGSKA come from the germline V gene (reference sequence). V dropped 6 bases and J dropped 6 bases, with 21 bases sitting between them. CDR3 sequence reads: CSARPRTANFQPQHF. In DNA form, the CDR3 reads TGCAGTGCCCGACCTAGGACAGCCAATTTTCAGCCCCAGCATTTT.

This clonotype has at least ten counts. The V call is TRBV24-1, the J call TRBJ2-2, with 8 bases lining up with TRBD1. Losses at the gene ends were 3 bases for V and 1 base for J; bases not matched to a gene: 3. CDR1 is KGHDR and CDR2 is SFDVKD in the germline V gene. The CDR3 extends over 16 amino acids. CDR3 loop: CATSDPGQGNTGELFF. The CDR3 region has the DNA TGTGCCACCAGTGATCCTGGACAGGGGAACACCGGGGAGCTGTTTTTT.

The chain couples TRBV19 to TRBJ2-3, with D hard to call. V gave up 3 bases and J gave up 0 bases, with 7 bases separating them. Germline CDR1 LNHDA, CDR2 SQIVND (reference sequence). The length of the CDR3 is 14 residues. CDR3 region: CASSMSPSTDTQYF. The CDR3, as DNA: TGTGCCAGTAGTATGAGTCCTAGCACAGATACGCAGTATTTT.

This clonotype was seen more than once but under ten times. The chain uses TRBV9 and TRBJ1-2, with a tentative D call TRBD1 (6 bases). With 0 bases removed from V and 4 bases from J, the gap between germline ends came to 16 bases. The length of the CDR3 is 16 residues. Looked up from germline, CDR1 is SGDLS and CDR2 is YYNGEE. The CDR3: CASSVAGQSPPYGYTF. The CDR3 DNA is TGTGCCAGCAGCGTAGCTGGACAGTCTCCCCCCTATGGCTACACCTTC. Full variable domain (remainder filled in from reference TRBV9 and TRBJ1-2): DSGVTQTPKHLITATGQRVTLRCSPRSGDLSVYWYQQSLDQGLQFLIQYYNGEERAKGNILERFSAQQFPDLHSELNLSSLELGDSALYFCASSVAGQSPPYGYTFGSGTRLTVV.

Regarding this clonotype: It differs at one base from a far larger clone, so likely a read error. The chain couples TRBV28 to TRBJ2-1; 7 bases are a match to TRBD2. CDR1 is MDHEN and CDR2 is SYDVKM in the germline V gene. The CDR3 has 10 residues. With 9 bases clipped from V and 10 bases from J, the junction kept 3 bases outside the gene matches. The CDR3 loop is CASGDYEQFF. Here the CDR3 DNA reads TGTGCCAGTGGGGACTACGAGCAGTTCTTC.

The table lists this clonotype with a few counts. V gene TRBV7-9 combines with J gene TRBJ1-2; the D gene is possibly TRBD1 (6 bases). V lost 6 bases to trimming and J lost 4 bases, with 21 bases between them. Germline-derived CDR1 and CDR2 are SEHNR and FQNEAQ (reference sequence). The length of the CDR3 is 16 residues. The CDR3 DNA reads TGTGCCAGCAGTTCTCCCGGGAATCCAGGGGCCTATGGCTACACCTTC. As protein: CASSSPGNPGAYGYTF. The variable domain in full, completed from reference TRBV7-9 and TRBJ1-2, reads DTGVSQNPRHKITKRGQNVTFRCDPISEHNRLYWYRQTLGQGPEFLTYFQNEAQLEKSRLLSDRFSAERPKGSFSTLEIQRTEQGDSAMYLCASSSPGNPGAYGYTFGSGTRLTVV.

This clonotype was recorded many times. The chain couples TRBV6-2 or TRBV6-3 to TRBJ2-7; 10 nucleotides match TRBD2. The CDR3 extends over 15 amino acids. Germline V gene sequence: CDR1 MNHEY, CDR2 SVGEGT. V trimming: 2 bases; J trimming: 3 bases; junction bases outside the gene matches: 4. The CDR3 sequence: CASSYDASGGYEQYF. In DNA, the CDR3 is TGTGCCAGCAGTTACGATGCTAGCGGGGGCTACGAGCAGTACTTC.

J is TRBJ2-7 and V is TRBV6-4, with D perhaps matching TRBD1 or TRBD2 (6 bases each). The CDR3 totals 13 residues. Germline V gene data show CDR1 as MRHNA and CDR2 as SNTAGT. The V end was cut by 8 bases, the J end by 3 bases, with 14 bases between. The CDR3 region is CASGGGTYYEQYF. CDR3 coding DNA: TGTGCCAGCGGAGGGGGGACTTACTACGAGCAGTACTTC.

J is TRBJ1-1 and V is TRBV11-1, with a tentative D call TRBD1 (5 bases). Germline values: CDR1 SGHAT, CDR2 FQDESV (reference sequence). The V end lost 5 bases, the J end lost 1 base, and 14 bases lay between the germline ends. This CDR3 comprises 15 residues. The CDR3 is CASSRDDRKNTEAFF. The CDR3 nucleotides read TGTGCCAGCAGCCGAGATGACAGAAAGAACACTGAAGCTTTCTTT. Looking up the rest from reference TRBV11-1 and TRBJ1-1 gives the full variable domain: EAEVAQSPRYKITEKSQAVAFWCDPISGHATLYWYRQILGQGPELLVQFQDESVVDDSQLPKDRFSAERLKGVDSTLKIQPAELGDSAMYLCASSRDDRKNTEAFFGQGTRLTVV.

The rearrangement joins TRBV12-3 or TRBV12-4 to TRBJ2-3, with a tentative D call TRBD1 (5 bases). V gave up 6 bases and J gave up 2 bases, with 9 bases separating them. The CDR3 has 13 amino acids. The CDR3 sequence is CASSRVPTDTQYF. The CDR3 DNA reads TGTGCCAGCAGCAGGGTCCCCACAGATACGCAGTATTTT.

Many counts were recorded for this clonotype. The genes are TRBV3-1 and TRBJ1-1; D gene unclear. The CDR3 sequence is 12 residues long. The V end lost 3 bases, the J end lost 1 base, and 3 bases lay between the germline ends. Looked up from germline, CDR1 is LGHDT and CDR2 is YNNKEL (reference sequence). DNA for the CDR3: TGTGCCAGCAGCCAGTCGAACACTGAAGCTTTCTTT. Translation: CASSQSNTEAFF.

This clonotype has at least ten counts. The chain uses TRBV14 and TRBJ2-3; D possibly corresponds to TRBD1 (6 bases). CDR3 length: 14 amino acids. The germline V and J ends were trimmed by 5 bases and 4 bases, with 13 bases remaining between them. The germline V gene has CDR1 SGHDN and CDR2 FVKESK. CDR3 protein: CASSTGLRADTQYF. Written as DNA, the CDR3 is TGTGCCAGCAGCACAGGGCTGAGGGCAGATACGCAGTATTTT.

The V gene is TRBV27, the J gene TRBJ2-5; D possibly corresponds to TRBD1 (6 bases). CDR1 MNHEY and CDR2 SMNVEV come from the germline V gene (reference sequence). Trimming stripped 6 bases from V and 2 bases from J, with 10 bases between. There are 13 residues in the CDR3. The CDR3 DNA is TGTGCCAGCAGACCAGGGGTGCAAGAGACCCAGTACTTC. Protein: CASRPGVQETQYF.

The sample holds many counts of this clonotype. This sequence joins TRBV28 and TRBJ1-5, with D possibly TRBD1 on 6 matching bases. V shed 7 bases and J shed 0 bases, with 19 bases lying between them. Germline-derived CDR1 and CDR2 are MDHEN and SYDVKM. This CDR3 is 17 amino acids long. The CDR3 DNA sequence: TGTGCCAGCACCACCCTTCGCAGGGGTTATAGCAATCAGCCCCAGCATTTT. Translated, it gives CASTTLRRGYSNQPQHF.

Ten or more counts support this clonotype. CDR3 sequence (DNA): TGTGCCAGCAGTAATGTGCTAGGCTATGGCTACACCTTC. It is translated as CASSNVLGYGYTF. V is TRBV28 and J is TRBJ1-2, with D unresolved. CDR3 length equals 13 residues. Trimming took off 5 bases at V and 4 bases at J, with 11 bases between the two ends. CDR1 is MDHEN and CDR2 is SYDVKM in the germline V gene.

This clonotype was seen a handful of times. The rearrangement links TRBV7-8 to TRBJ1-6; 8 bases map to TRBD1. The V segment lost 5 bases and the J segment 7 bases; nucleotides outside the gene matches: 7. The germline V gene encodes CDR1 SGHVS and CDR2 FQNEAQ. This CDR3 spans 15 amino acids. The CDR3 protein is CASSRYRGRNSPLHF. In DNA, the CDR3 is TGTGCCAGCAGCAGGTACAGGGGGAGGAATTCACCCCTCCACTTT.